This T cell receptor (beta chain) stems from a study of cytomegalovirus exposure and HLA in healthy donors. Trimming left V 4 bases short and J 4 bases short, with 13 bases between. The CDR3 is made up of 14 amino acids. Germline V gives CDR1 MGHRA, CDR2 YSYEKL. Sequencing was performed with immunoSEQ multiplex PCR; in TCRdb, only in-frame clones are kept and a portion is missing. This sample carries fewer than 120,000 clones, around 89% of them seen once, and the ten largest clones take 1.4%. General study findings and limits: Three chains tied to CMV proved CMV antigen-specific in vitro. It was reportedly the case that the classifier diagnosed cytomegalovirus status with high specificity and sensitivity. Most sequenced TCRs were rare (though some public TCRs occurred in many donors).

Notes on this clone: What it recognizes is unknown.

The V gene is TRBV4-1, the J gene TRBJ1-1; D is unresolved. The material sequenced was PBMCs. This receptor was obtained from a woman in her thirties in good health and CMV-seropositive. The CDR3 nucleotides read TGCGCCAGCAGCCCTGTCGGAGGTGGCACTGAAGCTTTCTTT. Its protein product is CASSPVGGGTEAFF.